This T cell receptor beta chain was found in a study of blood T cell repertoires in COVID-19. Individuals drawn from approximately 26 US areas were about 18 to 100 years old. TCRdb's copy holds only in-frame clones and misses some; the assay was immunoSEQ multiplex PCR. The sample shows fewer than 350,000 clones, around 85% of them seen only once. Germline V gene sequence: CDR1 LGHDT, CDR2 YNNKEL (reference sequence). Trimming took off 0 bases at V and 11 bases at J, with 10 bases between the two ends. This CDR3 has 13 residues. Source material: PBMCs or T cells enriched from blood (not recorded which). The chain has TRBV3-1 (or the pseudogene TRBV3-2) and TRBJ1-4; D unresolved. This TCR came from a woman aged 25 to 45 who had been exposed to COVID-19. The CDR3, as DNA: TGTGCCAGCAGCCAAGAGGGAACGGGGAAACTGTTTTTT. It encodes CASSQEGTGKLFF.